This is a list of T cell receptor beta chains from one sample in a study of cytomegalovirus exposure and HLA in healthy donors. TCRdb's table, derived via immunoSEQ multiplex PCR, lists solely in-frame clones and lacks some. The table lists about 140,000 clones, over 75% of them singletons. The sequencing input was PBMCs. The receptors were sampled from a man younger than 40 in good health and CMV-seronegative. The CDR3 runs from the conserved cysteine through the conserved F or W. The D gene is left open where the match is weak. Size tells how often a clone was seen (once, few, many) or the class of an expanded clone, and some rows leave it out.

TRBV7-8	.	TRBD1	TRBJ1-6	CASSLDRGRASYNSPLHF	TGTGCCAGCAGCTTAGACAGGGGGCGCGCATCCTATAATTCACCCCTCCACTTT
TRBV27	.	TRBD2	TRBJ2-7	CASRRLAGVNEQYF	TGTGCCAGCAGGAGACTAGCGGGAGTCAACGAGCAGTACTTC
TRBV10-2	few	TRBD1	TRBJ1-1	CASGQANTEAFF	TGCGCCAGCGGACAGGCTAACACTGAAGCTTTCTTT
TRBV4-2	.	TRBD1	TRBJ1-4	CASSPQQGRCIF	TGTGCCAGCAGCCCTCAACAGGGGCGGTGTATTTTT
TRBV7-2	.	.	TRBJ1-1	CASSPGDRIEAFF	TGTGCCAGCAGCCCCGGAGACAGAATTGAAGCTTTCTTT
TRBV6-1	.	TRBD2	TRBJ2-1	CASSEGGGGRYNEQFF	TGTGCCAGCAGTGAAGGTGGGGGAGGGCGATACAATGAGCAGTTCTTC
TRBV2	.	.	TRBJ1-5	CASSEGQGNQPQHF	TGTGCCAGCAGTGAAGGTCAGGGGAATCAGCCCCAGCATTTT
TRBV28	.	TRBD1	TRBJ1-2	CASTDSRGGAGGYTF	TGTGCCAGCACCGATTCACGAGGGGGCGCGGGTGGCTACACCTTC
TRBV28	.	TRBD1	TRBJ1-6	CASSFPGQGSPLHF	TGTGCCAGCAGTTTTCCGGGACAGGGATCACCCCTCCACTTT
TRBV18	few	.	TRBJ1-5	CASSKQADSNQPQHF	TGTGCCAGCTCTAAGCAGGCAGATAGCAATCAGCCCCAGCATTTT
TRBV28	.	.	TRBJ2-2	CASSLPGAGELFF	TGTGCCAGCAGTTTGCCAGGCGCCGGGGAGCTGTTTTTT
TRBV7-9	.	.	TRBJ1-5	CASSSTQQGIRPQHF	TGTGCCAGCAGCTCGACACAACAGGGTATAAGGCCCCAGCATTTT
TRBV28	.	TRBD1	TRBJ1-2	CASSLEAGGRGYTF	TGTGCCAGCAGTTTGGAGGCAGGGGGGAGAGGCTACACCTTC
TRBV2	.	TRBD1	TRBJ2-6	CASRGQGWPGANVLTF	TGTGCCAGCCGAGGACAGGGGTGGCCTGGGGCCAACGTCCTGACTTTC
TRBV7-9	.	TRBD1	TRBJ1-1	CASSPGDRATEAFF	TGTGCCAGCAGCCCCGGGGACAGGGCGACTGAAGCTTTCTTT
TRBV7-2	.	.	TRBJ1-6	CASSLLPLYNSPLHF	TGTGCCAGCAGCTTACTCCCACTCTATAATTCACCCCTCCACTTT
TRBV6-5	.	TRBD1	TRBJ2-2	CASSLQGATGELFF	TGTGCCAGCAGTCTACAGGGGGCGACCGGGGAGCTGTTTTTT
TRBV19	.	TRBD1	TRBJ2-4	CASSTNMDREKNIQYF	TGTGCCAGTAGTACAAACATGGACAGGGAGAAAAACATTCAGTACTTC
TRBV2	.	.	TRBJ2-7	CASRIWDLDSYEQYF	TGTGCCAGCAGGATTTGGGACTTAGACTCCTACGAGCAGTACTTC
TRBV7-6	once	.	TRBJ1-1	CASVGVGGRNTEAFF	TGTGCCAGCGTAGGCGTAGGTGGGCGGAACACTGAAGCTTTCTTT
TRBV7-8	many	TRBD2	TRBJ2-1	CASSLARLAGVNEQFF	TGTGCCAGCAGCTTAGCGCGACTAGCGGGAGTCAATGAGCAGTTCTTC
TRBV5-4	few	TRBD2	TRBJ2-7	CASSSLGGGGHEQYF	TGTGCCAGCAGCTCTTTGGGCGGGGGGGGCCACGAGCAGTACTTC
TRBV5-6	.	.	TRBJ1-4	CASSLAAGLYEKLFF	TGTGCCAGCAGCTTGGCCGCGGGTCTGTATGAAAAACTGTTTTTT
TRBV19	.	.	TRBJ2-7	CASSILGELEQYF	TGTGCCAGTAGTATATTGGGAGAGCTCGAGCAGTACTTC
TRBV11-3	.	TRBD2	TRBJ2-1	CASSLGLAGGYNEQFF	TGTGCCAGCAGCTTAGGACTAGCGGGGGGGTACAATGAGCAGTTCTTC
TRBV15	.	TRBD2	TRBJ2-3	CATSSQRGDTDTQYF	TGTGCCACCAGCTCCCAGCGGGGGGACACAGATACGCAGTATTTT
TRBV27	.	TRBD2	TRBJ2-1	CASNSILAGGPYNEQFF	TGTGCCAGCAATTCAATCCTAGCGGGAGGACCCTACAATGAGCAGTTCTTC
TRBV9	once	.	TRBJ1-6	CASSTRTGLNSPLHF	TGTGCCAGCAGCACCAGAACAGGGTTGAATTCACCCCTCCACTTT
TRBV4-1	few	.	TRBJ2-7	CASSQLSGPPYEQYF	TGCGCCAGCAGCCAGCTTAGCGGCCCTCCCTACGAGCAGTACTTC
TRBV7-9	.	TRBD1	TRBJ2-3	CASSSGQGGTDTQYF	TGTGCCAGCAGCTCAGGACAGGGGGGCACAGATACGCAGTATTTT
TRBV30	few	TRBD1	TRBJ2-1	CARGDRDNEQFF	TGTGCCCGCGGAGACAGGGACAATGAGCAGTTCTTC
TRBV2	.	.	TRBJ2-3	CASSEWQGSKTSTDTQYF	TGTGCCAGCAGTGAATGGCAGGGCAGCAAGACTAGCACAGATACGCAGTATTTT
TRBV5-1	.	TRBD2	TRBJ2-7	CASSPAGLAGGTYEQYF	TGCGCCAGCAGCCCCGCGGGACTAGCGGGAGGTACCTACGAGCAGTACTTC
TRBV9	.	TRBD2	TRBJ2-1	CASSSAEREVSNEQFF	TGTGCCAGCAGCTCAGCGGAGCGGGAGGTATCCAATGAGCAGTTCTTC
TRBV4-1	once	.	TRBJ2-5	CASSQFPVQETQYF	TGCGCCAGCAGCCAATTTCCAGTCCAAGAGACCCAGTACTTC
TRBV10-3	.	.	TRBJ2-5	CAISTMGPRETQYF	TGTGCCATCAGCACGATGGGGCCTAGAGAGACCCAGTACTTC
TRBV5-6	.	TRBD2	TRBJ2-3	CASSSGLATDTQYF	TGTGCCAGCAGCTCGGGACTAGCGACAGATACGCAGTATTTT
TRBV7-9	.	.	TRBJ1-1	CASSPLQTLNTEAFF	TGTGCCAGCAGCCCTCTACAGACCTTGAACACTGAAGCTTTCTTT
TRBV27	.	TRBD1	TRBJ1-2	CASSARQGWTYGYTF	TGTGCCAGCAGTGCCAGACAGGGATGGACCTATGGCTACACCTTC
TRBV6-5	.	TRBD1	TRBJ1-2	CASSYEGQGLRGYTF	TGTGCCAGCAGTTACGAGGGACAGGGACTAAGGGGCTACACCTTC
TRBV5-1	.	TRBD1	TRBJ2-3	CASSLGRQGLGSDTQYF	TGCGCCAGCAGCTTGGGAAGACAGGGTCTCGGGTCAGATACGCAGTATTTT
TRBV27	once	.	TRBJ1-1	CASSDRANTEAFF	TGTGCCAGCAGTGACAGAGCGAACACTGAAGCTTTCTTT
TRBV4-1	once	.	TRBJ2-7	CASSQRDLDYEQYF	TGCGCCAGCAGCCAGCGGGACTTGGACTACGAGCAGTACTTC
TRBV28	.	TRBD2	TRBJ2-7	CASSLSSGRSEQYF	TGTGCCAGCAGTTTATCGAGCGGGAGAAGCGAGCAGTACTTC
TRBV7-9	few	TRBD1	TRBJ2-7	CASSSSIPRGQENSYEQYF	TGTGCCAGCAGCTCAAGCATCCCTAGGGGACAGGAAAATTCCTACGAGCAGTACTTC
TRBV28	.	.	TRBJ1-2	CAISGFGHITGYYGYTF	TGTGCCATCTCCGGTTTTGGACATATCACAGGTTACTATGGCTACACCTTC
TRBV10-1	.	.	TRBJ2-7	CASSEGGTPIYEQYF	TGCGCCAGCAGTGAGGGTGGGACACCTATTTACGAGCAGTACTTC
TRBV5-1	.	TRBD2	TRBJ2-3	CASSLPAGPTDTQYF	TGCGCCAGCAGCTTACCAGCGGGGCCCACAGATACGCAGTATTTT
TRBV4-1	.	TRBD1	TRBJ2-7	CASSREGQGSEQYF	TGCGCCAGCAGCCGAGAAGGACAGGGCTCCGAGCAGTACTTC
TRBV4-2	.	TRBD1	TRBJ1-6	CASSQQGQAISPLHF	TGTGCCAGCAGCCAACAGGGACAGGCGATATCACCCCTCCACTTT
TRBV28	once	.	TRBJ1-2	CASSFGRDYGYTF	TGTGCCAGCAGTTTCGGCAGGGACTATGGCTACACCTTC
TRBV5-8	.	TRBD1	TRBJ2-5	CASSQQGQVQETQYF	TGTGCCAGCAGCCAGCAGGGACAGGTCCAAGAGACCCAGTACTTC
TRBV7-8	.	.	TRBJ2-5	CASSSRDWGETQYF	TGTGCCAGCAGCTCAAGGGACTGGGGAGAGACCCAGTACTTC
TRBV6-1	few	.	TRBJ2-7	CASSEARQVYEQYF	TGTGCCAGCAGTGAAGCCCGGCAGGTTTACGAGCAGTACTTC
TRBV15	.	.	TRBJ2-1	CATSSSPGSSRGEQFF	TGTGCCACCAGCAGTTCTCCCGGGTCCTCGCGGGGTGAGCAGTTCTTC
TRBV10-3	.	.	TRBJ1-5	CAISDSAISQPQHF	TGTGCCATCAGCGACAGCGCGATATCCCAGCCCCAGCATTTT
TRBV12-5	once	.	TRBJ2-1	CASGLVGENNEQFF	TGTGCTAGTGGTTTGGTTGGAGAGAACAATGAGCAGTTCTTC
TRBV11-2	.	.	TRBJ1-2	CASSSQANYGYTF	TGTGCCAGCAGCTCACAGGCTAACTATGGCTACACCTTC
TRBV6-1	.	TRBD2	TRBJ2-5	CASSPRTSGQETQYF	TGTGCCAGCAGTCCCCGGACTAGCGGCCAAGAGACCCAGTACTTC
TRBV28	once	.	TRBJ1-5	CASASGFRGTQPQHF	TGTGCCAGCGCGTCAGGGTTTAGGGGTACGCAGCCCCAGCATTTT